This T cell receptor beta chain was sequenced during a study of neurological immune-mediated disorders. Documented time point: longitudinal time-point 3. The authors produced cDNA by 5'RACE using 10-nucleotide random UMIs. Whenever a sequencing run was performed, it yielded over 190 million TCR-beta sequences from 15-18 subjects. In TCRdb, the 5' RACE reads were re-called with MiXCR into one record per CDR3 protein. The table records more than 95,000 distinct CDR3 sequences, 11% of them present only once. Whole-study findings and limits: The study found the most TCR clonal expansion in HTLV-1-associated myelopathy and the least in multiple sclerosis, below healthy controls.

In this sample, this clonotype turned up many times. Antigen specificity is unknown. Germline lookup yields CDR1 SGDLS and CDR2 YYNGEE. Trimming pared 3 bases from V and 8 bases from J, leaving 14 bases between. The CDR3 is made up of 14 amino acids. The chain links TRBV9 to TRBJ1-4, with D possibly TRBD1 on 6 matching bases. This TCR derives from a female donor with HTLV-1-associated myelopathy (HAM/TSP). Source material: PBMCs. The chain's CDR3 is CASSGTDTGEKLFF. The CDR3 DNA reads TGTGCCAGCAGCGGTACCGATACAGGGGAAAAACTGTTTTTT.